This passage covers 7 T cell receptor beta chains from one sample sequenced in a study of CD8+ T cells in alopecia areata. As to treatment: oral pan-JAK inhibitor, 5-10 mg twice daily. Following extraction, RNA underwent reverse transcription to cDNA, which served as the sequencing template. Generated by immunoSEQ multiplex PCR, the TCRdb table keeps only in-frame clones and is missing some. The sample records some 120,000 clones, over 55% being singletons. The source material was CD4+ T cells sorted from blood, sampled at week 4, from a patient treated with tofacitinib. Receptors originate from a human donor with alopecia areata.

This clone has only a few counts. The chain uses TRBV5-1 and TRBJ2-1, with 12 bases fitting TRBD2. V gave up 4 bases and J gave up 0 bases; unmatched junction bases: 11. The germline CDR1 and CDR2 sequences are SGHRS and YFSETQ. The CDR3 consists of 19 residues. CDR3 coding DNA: TGCGCCAGCAGCCCTCTAGCGGGGGGGTCCGCGAGCTCCTACAATGAGCAGTTCTTC. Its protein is CASSPLAGGSASSYNEQFF. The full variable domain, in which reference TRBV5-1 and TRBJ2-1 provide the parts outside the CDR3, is KAGVTQTPRYLIKTRGQQVTLSCSPISGHRSVSWYQQTPGQGLQFLFEYFSETQRNKGNFPGRFSGRQFSNSRSEMNVSTLELGDSALYLCASSPLAGGSASSYNEQFFGPGTRLTVL.

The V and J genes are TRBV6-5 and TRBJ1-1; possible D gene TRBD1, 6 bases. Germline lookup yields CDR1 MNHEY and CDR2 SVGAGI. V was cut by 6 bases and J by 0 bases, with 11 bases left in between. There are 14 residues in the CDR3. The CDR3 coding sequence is TGTGCCAGCAGGAGGGACACAGTGAACACTGAAGCTTTCTTT. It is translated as CASRRDTVNTEAFF.

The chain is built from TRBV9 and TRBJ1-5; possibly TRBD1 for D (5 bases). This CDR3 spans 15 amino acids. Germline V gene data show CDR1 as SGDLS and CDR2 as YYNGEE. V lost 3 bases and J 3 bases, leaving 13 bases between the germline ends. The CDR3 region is CASSGGTGPNQPQHF. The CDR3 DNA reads TGTGCCAGCAGCGGGGGGACCGGGCCCAATCAGCCCCAGCATTTT.

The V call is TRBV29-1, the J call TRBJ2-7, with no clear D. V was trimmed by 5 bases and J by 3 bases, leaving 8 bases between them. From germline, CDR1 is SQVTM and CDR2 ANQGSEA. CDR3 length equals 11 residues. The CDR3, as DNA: TGCAGCGTTAGTTTCCGCTACGAGCAGTACTTC. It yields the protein CSVSFRYEQYF.

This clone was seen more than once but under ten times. The CDR3 region is CASSNLGQRDYNEQFF. CDR3 bases: TGTGCCAGTAGTAACCTCGGACAGCGGGATTACAATGAGCAGTTCTTC. V and J are TRBV19 and TRBJ2-1, with a tentative D call TRBD2 (7 bases). The CDR3 length is 16 residues. V shed 4 bases and J shed 4 bases, with 17 bases lying between them. CDR1 is LNHDA and CDR2 is SQIVND in the germline V gene (reference sequence).

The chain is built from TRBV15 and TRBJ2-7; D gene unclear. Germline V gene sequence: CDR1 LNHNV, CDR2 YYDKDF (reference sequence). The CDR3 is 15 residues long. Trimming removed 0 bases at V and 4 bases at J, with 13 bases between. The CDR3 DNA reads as TGTGCCACCAGCAGAGAATACTCTCAATCGTACGAGCAGTACTTC. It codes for CATSREYSQSYEQYF. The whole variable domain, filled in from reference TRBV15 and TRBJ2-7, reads DAMVIQNPRYQVTQFGKPVTLSCSQTLNHNVMYWYQQKSSQAPKLLFHYYDKDFNNEADTPDNFQSRRPNTSFCFLDIRSPGLGDTAMYLCATSREYSQSYEQYFGPGTRLTVT.

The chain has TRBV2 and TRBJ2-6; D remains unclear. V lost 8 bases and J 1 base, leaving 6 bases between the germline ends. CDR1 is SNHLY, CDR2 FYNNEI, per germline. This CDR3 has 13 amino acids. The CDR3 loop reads CASEASGANVLTF. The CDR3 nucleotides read TGTGCCAGCGAGGCGTCTGGGGCCAACGTCCTGACTTTC.